These 18 T cell receptor beta chains came from one sample sequenced in a study of blood T cell repertoires in COVID-19. Libraries were prepared by immunoSEQ multiplex PCR; TCRdb keeps only in-frame clonotypes and omits some of them. The sample lists over 250,000 clones, about nine tenths occurring once. The sample taken for sequencing was peripheral blood. Receptors originate from a man aged 45 to 65 with acute or convalescent COVID-19.

This sequence joins TRBV5-1 and TRBJ1-1; a weak D match, TRBD1 (6 bases). The V and J ends lost 0 bases and 2 bases respectively, with 17 bases between them. The germline CDR1 and CDR2 sequences are SGHRS and YFSETQ. The CDR3 covers 17 residues. DNA of the CDR3: TGCGCCAGCAGCTTGGGTTTCCGTAGGACAGCAAACACTGAAGCTTTCTTT. It yields the protein CASSLGFRRTANTEAFF.

CDR3 bases: TGTGCCAGCAGCCTGGACAGCCTTACTAATTCACCCCTCCACTTT. Protein sequence: CASSLDSLTNSPLHF. The chain carries TRBV5-4 and TRBJ1-6, with a possible D match to TRBD1 (6 bases). CDR1 and CDR2 from the germline V gene are SGHNT and YYREEE (reference sequence). The V end lost 4 bases, the J end lost 6 bases, and 14 bases lay between the germline ends. The CDR3 covers 15 residues. Full variable domain (outside the CDR3, taken from reference TRBV5-4 and TRBJ1-6): ETGVTQSPTHLIKTRGQQVTLRCSSQSGHNTVSWYQQALGQGPQFIFQYYREEENGRGNFPPRFSGLQFPNYSSELNVNALELDDSALYLCASSLDSLTNSPLHFGNGTRLTVT.

V is TRBV4-1 and J is TRBJ2-7, with D maybe TRBD1 (5 bases). The CDR3 extends over 14 amino acids. V lost 0 bases, J lost 7 bases, and 13 bases lay in between. CDR1 MGHRA and CDR2 YSYEKL come from the germline V gene. This chain's CDR3 is CASSQDEVGLEQYF. The CDR3 DNA reads as TGCGCCAGCAGCCAAGATGAGGTGGGGCTTGAGCAGTACTTC.

The rearrangement uses TRBV7-9 and TRBJ1-1, with D possibly TRBD1 on 5 matching bases. The CDR3 consists of 14 residues. Germline loops: CDR1 SEHNR, CDR2 FQNEAQ (reference sequence). Trimming left V 5 bases short and J 3 bases short, with 13 bases between. CDR3 in DNA: TGTGCCAGCAGCCGACTCCGGGGGGACACTGAAGCTTTCTTT. Amino acid sequence: CASSRLRGDTEAFF.

The V gene is TRBV23-1, the J gene TRBJ1-1, with D perhaps matching TRBD1 (5 bases). TRBV23-1 is an ORF; its function is uncertain. The length of the CDR3 is 15 residues. Trimming left V 4 bases short and J 3 bases short, with 15 bases between. The chain's CDR3 is CASSLRTGGYTEAFF. The DNA of the CDR3 is TGCGCCAGCAGTCTCCGGACCGGGGGGTACACTGAAGCTTTCTTT.

This clone was seen once. The chain links TRBV10-2 to TRBJ2-2; D gene unclear. Trimming cost V 7 bases and J 3 bases, with 6 bases left between them. The CDR3 totals 12 residues. From germline, CDR1 is WSHSY and CDR2 SAAADI. Written as DNA, the CDR3 is TGCGCCAGCACGCGCTACACCGGGGAGCTGTTTTTT. Protein sequence: CASTRYTGELFF.

J is TRBJ2-7 and V is TRBV18, with D possibly being TRBD2 (6 bases). The CDR3 totals 14 residues. Germline V gives CDR1 KGHSH, CDR2 LQKENI. V was clipped by 3 bases and J by 3 bases, with 12 bases between them. Here the CDR3 reads CASSPGGPNYEQYF. CDR3 coding DNA: TGTGCCAGCTCACCGGGAGGTCCCAACTACGAGCAGTACTTC. The variable domain in full, completed from reference TRBV18 and TRBJ2-7, reads NAGVMQNPRHLVRRRGQEARLRCSPMKGHSHVYWYRQLPEEGLKFMVYLQKENIIDESGMPKERFSAEFPKEGPSILRIQQVVRGDSAAYFCASSPGGPNYEQYFGPGTRLTVT.

The V and J genes are TRBV9 and TRBJ1-6; D may be TRBD1 (5 bases). V lost 4 bases and J lost 6, with 8 bases in between. CDR3 length equals 13 residues. Germline loops: CDR1 SGDLS, CDR2 YYNGEE. CDR3 coding DNA: TGTGCCAGCAGCCAGGACACTAATTCACCCCTCCACTTT. Its translation is CASSQDTNSPLHF.

Comment on this clone: This clone may be a read error of a much larger clone one base away. Other DNA sequences from this sample encode an identical CDR3 as well. The chain employs TRBV12-3 or TRBV12-4 and TRBJ1-2; 7 nucleotides line up with TRBD1. This CDR3 has 13 amino acids. With 5 bases clipped from V and 4 bases from J, the junction kept 4 bases outside the gene matches. DNA for the CDR3: TGTGCCAGCAGTCCCGGGACAGTCTATGGCTACACCTTC. Its protein product is CASSPGTVYGYTF.

The V call is TRBV4-1, the J call TRBJ1-1; 10 bases match TRBD1. The length of the CDR3 is 15 residues. V lost 4 bases to trimming and J lost 4 bases; unmatched junction nucleotides: 6. Per the germline V gene, CDR1 is MGHRA and CDR2 is YSYEKL. In DNA, the CDR3 is TGCGCCAGCAGCCCTACCGGACAGGGGGGCACTGAAGCTTTCTTT. Translated: CASSPTGQGGTEAFF.

This chain links TRBV2 with TRBJ1-5; possible D gene TRBD1, 6 bases. The CDR3 has 15 amino acids. In germline, CDR1 is SNHLY, CDR2 FYNNEI. The V gene lost 4 bases and the J gene lost 1 base, with 11 bases spanning the gap. The CDR3 DNA reads as TGTGCCAGCAGTGCGGGGGGGGCCAGCAATCAGCCCCAGCATTTT. Amino acid sequence: CASSAGGASNQPQHF.

The gene calls are TRBV24-1 and TRBJ1-5; D is possibly TRBD1 (6 bases). Germline V lookup: CDR1 KGHDR, CDR2 SFDVKD. With 4 bases removed from V and 5 bases from J, the gap between germline ends came to 14 bases. The CDR3 extends over 15 amino acids. CDR3 DNA: TGTGCCACCAGTGACCCCGGACAGCCGGATCAGCCCCAGCATTTT. It translates to CATSDPGQPDQPQHF.

This clone was seen a few times. The rearrangement joins TRBV2 to TRBJ1-5; TRBD1 might be the D (5 bases). Germline V CDR1 and CDR2: SNHLY, FYNNEI. The CDR3 consists of 15 residues. The germline V and J ends were trimmed by 4 bases and 3 bases, with 13 bases remaining between them. The CDR3 sequence: CASSGPSGVNQPQHF. The CDR3 nucleotides are TGTGCCAGCAGTGGCCCCTCGGGGGTCAATCAGCCCCAGCATTTT. Supplemented by reference TRBV2 and TRBJ1-5, the full variable domain reads EPEVTQTPSHQVTQMGQEVILRCVPISNHLYFYWYRQILGQKVEFLVSFYNNEISEKSEIFDDQFSVERPDGSNFTLKIRSTKLEDSAMYFCASSGPSGVNQPQHFGDGTRLSIL.

The CDR3 DNA sequence: TGTGCCAGCAGCTTCCAGGGTGGTACCTACGAGCAGTACTTC. It translates to CASSFQGGTYEQYF. The gene calls are TRBV5-5 and TRBJ2-7; a weak D match, TRBD1 (5 bases). This CDR3 comprises 14 residues. Looked up from germline, CDR1 is SGHKS and CDR2 is YYEKEE (reference sequence). V lost 2 bases and J lost 2, with 11 bases in between.

The chain is built from TRBV9 and TRBJ2-1; 9 bases agree with TRBD2. V shed 4 bases, J shed 5 bases, and the junction held 7 bases outside the gene matches. The V gene's germline CDR1 is SGDLS and CDR2 YYNGEE. The CDR3 has 15 residues. Written as DNA, the CDR3 is TGTGCCAGCAGCCTAAGCGGGGGGCCTGACAATGAGCAGTTCTTC. It translates to CASSLSGGPDNEQFF.

V usage is TRBV15 and J usage is TRBJ2-7; the D is unclear. Trimming removed 0 bases from V and 2 bases from J, with 8 bases in between. The CDR3 runs 14 residues. Per the germline V gene, CDR1 is LNHNV and CDR2 is YYDKDF (reference sequence). As DNA, the CDR3 is TGTGCCACCAGCAGAGATTCAGGTCCCTACGAGCAGTACTTC. Residues: CATSRDSGPYEQYF.

V is TRBV2 and J is TRBJ1-5; tentatively, D is TRBD1 (6 bases). The CDR3 length is 14 residues. CDR1 SNHLY and CDR2 FYNNEI come from the germline V gene. Deletions cut 6 bases from V and 4 bases from J, with 13 bases between. The CDR3 region is CASSGTNQNQPQHF. CDR3 coding DNA: TGTGCCAGCAGCGGGACAAACCAGAATCAGCCCCAGCATTTT.

This clone has a handful of counts. The chain uses TRBV7-3 and TRBJ2-2; D is perhaps TRBD1 (6 bases). V lost 1 base and J lost 1, with 7 bases in between. Germline V gene lookup returns CDR1 SGHTA and CDR2 FQGTGA. The CDR3 is made up of 15 amino acids. CDR3 bases: TGTGCCAGCAGCTTAATAGGGGGGAACACCGGGGAGCTGTTTTTT. This translates into CASSLIGGNTGELFF. Filled out from reference TRBV7-3 and TRBJ2-2, the complete variable domain reads GAGVSQTPSNKVTEKGKYVELRCDPISGHTALYWYRQSLGQGPEFLIYFQGTGAADDSGLPNDRFFAVRPEGSVSTLKIQRTERGDSAVYLCASSLIGGNTGELFFGEGSRLTVL.